The following is a T cell receptor beta chain sequence with its context. CDR1 MNHNY and CDR2 SVGAGI come from the germline V gene (reference sequence). The V and J ends lost 5 bases and 0 bases, in that order; junction bases with no gene match: 10. The CDR3 totals 16 residues. This sample was taken from a study of shared clonotypes between healthy human individuals. DNA at roughly 0.2 ug, around 30,000 T cell genomes, went into sorted-subset replicate PCRs. Per the study methods: There were no quality scores in the junction-only immunoSEQ sequences, so filtering differed. The assay was immunoSEQ multiplex PCR, and TCRdb's table has in-frame clones only and misses some. V, J and clone size derive from that table, while D and trimming were established from the DNA sequence. Of some 2,000,000 clones listed, more than 90% were seen once; the top ten hold around 0.13%.

The chain employs TRBV6-6 and TRBJ2-7, with 7 positions matching TRBD1. This clonotype was sampled from a man aged 18-30 years in good health. Source material: naive CD4+ T cells sorted from blood. Subset indicated: CD45RA+ positively selected. For the CDR3, the DNA is TGTGCCAGCAGTAAACCCGACAGGGCCAGCTCCTACGAGCAGTACTTC. Amino acid sequence: CASSKPDRASSYEQYF.